The 9 T cell receptor beta chains presented below share a single source sample, sequenced in a study of beta chain features in type 1 diabetes (dated by TCRdb to the late 2010s). Receptor libraries were prepared by the immunoSEQ multiplex PCR assay. The entire amount of isolated RNA was reverse transcribed using the High Capacity cDNA Reverse Transcription Kit, so the sequenced TCRB transcripts were expressed ones. TCRdb's version of the immuneACCESS table is confined to in-frame rearrangements and falls short of the full clone set. An unresolved V gene accounts for under half of the shortfall where checked; the remainder is of unknown origin. Counted in this sample were under 850,000 clones; around 15% of them appeared once. 0.022% of the sample lies in the top ten. Which antigens these TCRs recognize remains unknown. Summary of the overall study and its limitations: In all four CD4+ subsets, TCRB CDR3 length was moderately but significantly shorter in type 1 diabetes patients.

Input material: naive CD4+ T cells from blood. The intended sense of this specimen's cell subset or site label: true naive CD4+ T cells. These receptors were taken from a man aged 18 to 35 with type 1 diabetes.

In this sample, this clone turned up a few times. The chain combines TRBV5-1 with TRBJ2-7; D possibly corresponds to TRBD1 (5 bases). Germline V gene sequence: CDR1 SGHRS, CDR2 YFSETQ. The CDR3 totals 15 residues. Trimming took off 2 bases at V and 1 base at J, with 13 bases between the two ends. The CDR3 bases are TGCGCCAGCAGCTTAGGGGCCGAGTTATCCTACGAGCAGTACTTC. Translated, it gives CASSLGAELSYEQYF.

The chain carries TRBV5-1 and TRBJ2-2, with D possibly matching TRBD2 (5 bases). With 0 bases removed from V and 4 bases from J, the gap between germline ends came to 7 bases. Germline loops: CDR1 SGHRS, CDR2 YFSETQ. This CDR3 has 14 amino acids. CDR3 region: CASSLERVTGELFF. CDR3 nucleotide sequence: TGCGCCAGCAGCTTGGAGAGGGTCACCGGGGAGCTGTTTTTT. Combining the CDR3 with reference TRBV5-1 and TRBJ2-2 gives the whole variable domain KAGVTQTPRYLIKTRGQQVTLSCSPISGHRSVSWYQQTPGQGLQFLFEYFSETQRNKGNFPGRFSGRQFSNSRSEMNVSTLELGDSALYLCASSLERVTGELFFGEGSRLTVL.

This clone was seen more than once but under ten times. The CDR3 region is CASSSHYEQYF. Written as DNA, the CDR3 is TGTGCCAGCAGCTCACACTACGAGCAGTACTTC. The chain couples TRBV5-6 to TRBJ2-7; D not certain. The CDR3 consists of 11 residues. Germline values: CDR1 SGHDT, CDR2 YYEEEE. V lost 3 bases to trimming and J lost 3 bases, with 4 bases between them.

This clone was found a few times. The V call is TRBV7-9, the J call TRBJ2-3; 10 bases are shared with TRBD2. Germline V gives CDR1 SEHNR, CDR2 FQNEAQ (reference sequence). Germline trimming cut 7 bases from V and 2 bases from J; bases unmatched to any gene: 6. The length of the CDR3 is 15 residues. CDR3 sequence: CASTLAGTFTDTQYF. The CDR3, as DNA: TGTGCCAGCACACTAGCGGGGACGTTCACAGATACGCAGTATTTT.

This clone was found a few times. The gene calls are TRBV7-9 and TRBJ1-1; D is perhaps TRBD1 (5 bases). V lost 6 bases and J lost 5, with 16 bases in between. Per the germline V gene, CDR1 is SEHNR and CDR2 is FQNEAQ (reference sequence). This CDR3 spans 14 amino acids. CDR3 nucleotide sequence: TGTGCCAGCAGTCCGGGCCAGGCAGGGACTGAAGCTTTCTTT. It codes for CASSPGQAGTEAFF.

This clone has only a few counts. This specimen includes other DNA sequences encoding the same CDR3. CDR3 sequence reads: CASSSQPSSYEQYF. In nucleotides, the CDR3 is TGTGCCAGCAGCTCCCAACCGAGCTCCTACGAGCAGTACTTC. This chain links TRBV28 with TRBJ2-7; unclear D gene. This CDR3 contains 14 residues. V gave up 6 bases and J gave up 0 bases, with 12 bases separating them. Germline CDR1 and CDR2: MDHEN and SYDVKM.

This clone was picked up a small number of times. This chain joins TRBV18 and TRBJ2-3; D is perhaps TRBD1 (6 bases). The germline V gene has CDR1 KGHSH and CDR2 LQKENI. The CDR3 runs to 15 residues. Trimming removed 3 bases at V and 5 bases at J, with 15 bases between. The CDR3 here is CASSPTSQQGDTQYF. CDR3 in DNA: TGTGCCAGCTCACCCACGTCCCAACAGGGAGATACGCAGTATTTT.

V usage is TRBV6-1 and J usage is TRBJ1-1; a possible D gene is TRBD1 (6 bases). From germline, CDR1 is MNHNS and CDR2 SASEGT. This CDR3 has 13 amino acids. Deletions cut 4 bases from V and 5 bases from J, with 11 bases between. CDR3 in DNA: TGTGCCAGCAGTGCGGACAGTCGGACTGAAGCTTTCTTT. Protein: CASSADSRTEAFF.

The chain links TRBV19 to TRBJ2-3; weak D call: TRBD1 (5 bases). The V gene lost 6 bases and the J gene lost 5 bases, with 9 bases spanning the gap. Germline loops: CDR1 LNHDA, CDR2 SQIVND (reference sequence). CDR3 length: 12 amino acids. The CDR3 region is CASSRQRDTQYF. The CDR3, as DNA: TGTGCCAGTAGCAGACAGAGAGATACGCAGTATTTT.